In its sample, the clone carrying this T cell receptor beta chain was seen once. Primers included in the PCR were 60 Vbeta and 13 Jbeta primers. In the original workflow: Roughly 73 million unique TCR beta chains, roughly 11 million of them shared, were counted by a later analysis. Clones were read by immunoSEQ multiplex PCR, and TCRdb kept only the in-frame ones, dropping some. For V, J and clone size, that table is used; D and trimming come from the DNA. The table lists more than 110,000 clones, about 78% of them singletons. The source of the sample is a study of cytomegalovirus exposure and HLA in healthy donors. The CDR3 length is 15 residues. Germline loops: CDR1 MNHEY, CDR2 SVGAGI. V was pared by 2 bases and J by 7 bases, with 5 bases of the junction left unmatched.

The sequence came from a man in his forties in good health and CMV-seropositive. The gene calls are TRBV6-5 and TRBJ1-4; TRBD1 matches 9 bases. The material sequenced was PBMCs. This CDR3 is CASSYEGTGIEKLFF. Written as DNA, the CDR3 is TGTGCCAGCAGTTACGAGGGGACAGGGATTGAAAAACTGTTTTTT.